The T cell receptor beta chain under discussion was sequenced for a study of T cell changes during pregnancy in multiple sclerosis. CDR3 length equals 14 residues. Germline values: CDR1 SGHRS, CDR2 YFSETQ. V lost 4 bases and J lost 4; bases outside the gene matches: 7. TCRdb keeps only in-frame clones here, not all; method: immunoSEQ multiplex PCR. The table lists around 56,000 clones, roughly 90% of them singletons. This sequence was found in a female donor with multiple sclerosis, enrolled in a pregnancy study. Here the sequenced sample was peripheral blood, taken after pregnancy. V usage is TRBV5-1 and J usage is TRBJ1-2; 7 bases map to TRBD1. CDR3 nucleotides: TGCGCCAGCAGCCTCGGACAGGTCAGCTATGGCTACACCTTC. It codes for CASSLGQVSYGYTF.